This T cell receptor (beta chain) originates from a study of T cells in localized non-small cell lung cancer. In regard to this clone: Its antigen is not identified.

General study findings and limits: There were a median roughly 62 of the top 100 tumor clones appearing in adjacent lung. Investigators sequenced only a single tumor region, leaving heterogeneity possible. Uninvolved adjacent lung had higher T cell clonality than tumor and all other tissues. Prolonged overall survival went with higher T cell density in the blood.

Method: immunoSEQ multiplex PCR; TCRdb's copy keeps in-frame clones and lacks some. The sample includes around 34,000 clones, 93% seen only once; the top ten take 7.9%. There are 12 residues in the CDR3. Germline CDR1 reads SQVTM; CDR2 reads ANQGSEA. V was cut by 3 bases and J by 8 bases, with 10 bases left in between. The sequence was collected from a female donor older than 55 with stage I lung adenocarcinoma. The rearrangement joins TRBV29-1 to TRBJ1-4; D unresolved. The input for sequencing was peripheral blood, taken before any cancer treatment. The CDR3 DNA follows: TGCAGCGTTGAGGAGTTTGGGGAAAAACTGTTTTTT. Translation: CSVEEFGEKLFF.